This TCR beta chain appears in the sequencing data of a study of control samples from healthy donors and cancer patients. Sequenced by immunoSEQ multiplex PCR; TCRdb stores in-frame clones only, minus some. This sample has 120,000 or so clones, with 93% found just once. Looked up from germline, CDR1 is SQVTM and CDR2 is ANQGSEA. Trimming took 6 bases from V and 4 from J, leaving 18 bases between them. CDR3 length: 14 amino acids. The receptor's source is a man aged 50-60 years with head and neck cancer. The specimen sequenced was PBMCs. The rearrangement joins TRBV29-1 to TRBJ1-2; maybe TRBD1 (5 bases). CDR3 amino acids: CSVPSRGSIYGYTF. Written as DNA, the CDR3 is TGCAGCGTCCCCTCGAGGGGTTCTATCTATGGCTACACCTTC.